This TCR beta chain was sequenced during a study of blood T cell repertoires in COVID-19. As for the study in general: There were acute and convalescent COVID-19 samples, and they came from the United States, Italy and Spain. Sample material is recorded as cDNA or gDNA derived from T cells, B-cell-depleted T cells, or PBMCs.

Trimming pared 4 bases from V and 6 bases from J, leaving 10 bases between. CDR1 and CDR2 from the germline V gene are SQVTM and ANQGSEA. The CDR3 is 11 amino acids. Authors' data handling: Amplification from reference gene primers served as the basis for estimated nucleated cell counts. Only in-frame clones appear in the TCRdb table, and some are missing; sequencing was by immunoSEQ multiplex PCR. The D gene and trimming were derived from the DNA, and the V and J assignments and clone size from that table. The data contain over 200,000 clones, 80% to 90% of them singletons. Sequences were obtained from peripheral blood. This rearrangement joins TRBV29-1 to TRBJ2-7; TRBD1 might be the D (6 bases). The origin of this receptor is a man older than 75 with acute or convalescent COVID-19. The CDR3 protein is CSVAQGGEQYF. The CDR3 region has the DNA TGCAGCGTTGCACAGGGTGGCGAGCAGTACTTC.